This entry describes one T cell receptor (beta chain). Antigen: not known. TCRdb re-derived calls from the 5' RACE reads in MiXCR, one entry per CDR3 protein. Of hundreds of thousands of distinct CDR3 sequences in the sample, 9% to 15% were seen once. The data were taken from a study of identical twins. With V trimmed by 7 bases and J by 3 bases, 9 bases remained unmatched. The CDR3 extends over 16 amino acids. Germline values: CDR1 MDHEN, CDR2 SYDVKM. Study outcomes and limitations: Models, which agreed with sharing between unrelated individuals, nonetheless underestimated the out-of-frame TCR alpha sharing seen in monozygotic twins. Fewer insertions characterized abundant cord blood beta clonotypes, whereas memory repertoires showed none. Conclusions leaned on cross-sectional statistical analysis and did not track the same donors over time. Invariant T cells like MAIT and iNKT could partly confound the zero-insertion analyses.

This sample was also put to use in a study of yellow fever vaccine responses in identical twins.

This TCR was sampled from a woman between 18 and 29 years old in good health. Material: PBMCs. The rearrangement joins TRBV28 to TRBJ2-1; 10 positions agree with TRBD1. CDR3 bases: TGTGCCAGCATCCCCGGGGGGACAGGGGTCTACAATGAGCAGTTCTTC. Translation gives CASIPGGTGVYNEQFF.